The 21 T cell receptor beta chains listed next were all sequenced from one sample in a study of blood T cell repertoires in COVID-19. The table came from immunoSEQ multiplex PCR; TCRdb's copy has only in-frame clones and leaves some out. The sample has over 200,000 clones; 88% are singletons. Sample: PBMCs or T cells enriched from blood (not recorded which). These receptors all stem from a woman between 40 and 55 years old with acute COVID-19.

This rearrangement joins TRBV11-2 to TRBJ2-1, with 7 bases identical to TRBD2. The V and J ends lost 1 base and 6 bases, in that order; junction bases with no gene match: 3. This CDR3 contains 14 residues. The germline V gene encodes CDR1 SGHAT and CDR2 FQNNGV. The CDR3 bases are TGTGCCAGCAGCTTAGGGACTAGTAGCAATGAGCAGTTCTTC. This sequence encodes CASSLGTSSNEQFF.

The chain links TRBV3-1 (or the pseudogene TRBV3-2) to TRBJ2-1, with D possibly being TRBD1 (6 bases). This CDR3 has 14 amino acids. V lost 4 bases, J lost 4 bases, and 11 bases lay in between. Germline V gives CDR1 LGHDT, CDR2 YNNKEL (reference sequence). The CDR3 here is CASSLGHQYNEQFF. The CDR3, as DNA: TGTGCCAGCAGCCTGGGACACCAGTACAATGAGCAGTTCTTC.

The chain joins TRBV12-3 or TRBV12-4 to TRBJ2-3; possible D gene TRBD2, 5 bases. The CDR3 covers 11 residues. V was clipped by 8 bases and J by 6 bases, with 9 bases between them. DNA for the CDR3: TGTGCCAGCGGACTGTGGGATACGCAGTATTTT. Protein: CASGLWDTQYF.

The J gene is TRBJ2-1, the V gene TRBV24-1, with 8 bases that match TRBD2. CDR1 KGHDR and CDR2 SFDVKD come from the germline V gene. This CDR3 has 15 amino acids. With V trimmed by 4 bases and J by 6 bases, 7 bases remained unmatched. This chain's CDR3 is CATSDESGSSNEQFF. The DNA of the CDR3 is TGTGCCACCAGTGACGAAAGCGGGAGCTCCAATGAGCAGTTCTTC.

This clone was seen a handful of times. The genes are TRBV4-3 and TRBJ1-5; TRBD1 aligns across 10 bases. Germline CDR1 reads LGHNA; CDR2 reads YSLEER. This CDR3 is 17 amino acids long. V shed 1 base, J shed 7 bases, and the junction held 10 bases outside the gene matches. CDR3 protein: CASSQVLLGQGTQPQHF. CDR3 bases: TGCGCCAGCAGCCAAGTACTCTTGGGACAGGGGACCCAGCCCCAGCATTTT.

As for this clone: Different DNA sequences within this sample yield the same CDR3. The V gene is TRBV5-1, the J gene TRBJ2-7, with 7 bases fitting TRBD1. CDR1 and CDR2 (germline): SGHRS, YFSETQ. V lost 0 bases, J lost 2 bases, and 2 bases stayed unmatched. There are 14 residues in the CDR3. The DNA of the CDR3 is TGCGCCAGCAGCTTGGCGGGACAGACCTACGAGCAGTACTTC. Amino acid sequence: CASSLAGQTYEQYF.

V is TRBV12-3 or TRBV12-4 and J is TRBJ1-1, with 7 bases fitting TRBD1. With V trimmed by 6 bases and J by 3 bases, 4 bases remained unmatched. This CDR3 region has 13 residues. The CDR3 here is CASSLTGDTEAFF. The CDR3 region has the DNA TGTGCCAGCAGCCTAACAGGGGACACTGAAGCTTTCTTT.

This clone was detected only once. The V and J genes are TRBV9 and TRBJ1-2; 7 positions match TRBD1. Unmatched junction bases numbered 7, after V lost 4 bases and J lost 1 base. Germline V CDR1 and CDR2: SGDLS, YYNGEE. The CDR3 spans 15 residues. CDR3 nucleotides: TGTGCCAGCAGCTTCTCGGGACAGAGTAACTATGGCTACACCTTC. Translated, it gives CASSFSGQSNYGYTF.

V gene TRBV6-2 or TRBV6-3 combines with J gene TRBJ2-7; 12 bases agree with TRBD1. V lost 5 bases, J lost 3 bases, and 11 bases stayed unmatched. Per germline, CDR1 MNHEY and CDR2 SVGEGT. This CDR3 comprises 17 residues. CDR3 nucleotides: TGTGCCAGCAGTAAATTCCCGGGACAGGGGGCCCTCTACGAGCAGTACGTC. Its translation is CASSKFPGQGALYEQYV.

The chain uses TRBV30 and TRBJ1-2; tentatively, D is TRBD1 (5 bases). The germline V and J ends were trimmed by 4 bases and 5 bases, with 14 bases remaining between them. This CDR3 region has 13 residues. Germline V gene sequence: CDR1 GTSNPN, CDR2 SVGIG (reference sequence). The CDR3 bases are TGTGCCTGGATTCCCGGGCCAGGGTATGGCTACACCTTC. It yields the protein CAWIPGPGYGYTF.

The chain links TRBV6-6 to TRBJ2-2; a possible D gene is TRBD1 (5 bases). There are 13 residues in the CDR3. Germline values: CDR1 MNHNY, CDR2 SVGAGI (reference sequence). Trimming took off 7 bases at V and 5 bases at J, with 11 bases between the two ends. The CDR3 DNA reads as TGTGCCAGCAAGAATGCAGGGACCGGGGAGCTGTTTTTT. This encodes CASKNAGTGELFF.

DNA of the CDR3: TGCGCCAGCAGGCCGATGGGGAGCTATGGCTACACCTTC. Translating gives CASRPMGSYGYTF. The V and J genes are TRBV4-1 and TRBJ1-2, with D unresolved. Trimming cost V 6 bases and J 4 bases, with 12 bases left between them. Germline CDR1 is MGHRA and CDR2 is YSYEKL. The CDR3 runs 13 residues.

Worth noting for this clone: Distinct nucleotide sequences in the sample also encode this CDR3. This rearrangement joins TRBV6-1 to TRBJ1-5; weak D call: TRBD1 (5 bases). CDR1 is MNHNS, CDR2 SASEGT, per germline. This CDR3 has 14 residues. V lost 0 bases and J 7 bases, leaving 10 bases between the germline ends. The CDR3 here is CASSEARGYQPQHF. The CDR3 coding sequence is TGTGCCAGCAGTGAAGCTCGGGGGTACCAGCCCCAGCATTTT.

This clone has just one count. This chain connects TRBV24-1 to TRBJ2-3; perhaps TRBD2 as D (5 bases). Trimming removed 4 bases from V and 3 bases from J, with 13 bases in between. The V gene's germline CDR1 is KGHDR and CDR2 SFDVKD. The CDR3 totals 15 residues. The CDR3 sequence is CATSDPGKPTDTQYF. The CDR3 DNA reads as TGTGCCACCAGTGACCCCGGGAAACCAACAGATACGCAGTATTTT.

The CDR3 DNA follows: TGTGCCACCAGTGATTCCGGACTTCTCACCGGGGAGCTGTTTTTT. Its protein is CATSDSGLLTGELFF. The gene calls are TRBV24-1 and TRBJ2-2; tentative D call: TRBD2 (5 bases). Trimming left V 2 bases short and J 4 bases short, with 10 bases between. CDR3 size: 15 residues. Germline loops: CDR1 KGHDR, CDR2 SFDVKD.

V usage is TRBV2 and J usage is TRBJ2-7; 8 nucleotides agree with TRBD1. Germline-derived CDR1 and CDR2 are SNHLY and FYNNEI. The CDR3 is made up of 14 amino acids. V lost 7 bases to trimming and J lost 0 bases; unmatched junction nucleotides: 5. The CDR3 reads CASKIGTGSYEQYF. The CDR3, as DNA: TGTGCCAGCAAGATTGGGACAGGCTCCTACGAGCAGTACTTC.

The V gene is TRBV5-8, the J gene TRBJ1-5; TRBD1 aligns across 12 bases. The germline V gene encodes CDR1 SGHTS and CDR2 YDEGEE. This CDR3 is built from 15 residues. V shed 8 bases and J 4 bases; nucleotides not matched to a gene: 7. The CDR3 reads CASSGGQGANQPQHF. CDR3 nucleotides: TGTGCCAGTTCAGGGGGACAGGGGGCAAATCAGCCCCAGCATTTT.

The chain recombines TRBV7-2 with TRBJ2-7; D possibly corresponds to TRBD1 (7 bases). The CDR3 runs to 15 residues. Germline V gene lookup returns CDR1 SGHTA and CDR2 FQGNSA. Trimming stripped 2 bases from V and 4 bases from J, with 15 bases between. The CDR3 is CASSLSWAGGYEQYV. The DNA for the CDR3 is TGTGCCAGCAGCTTATCATGGGCAGGGGGGTACGAGCAGTACGTC.

The J gene is TRBJ1-3, the V gene TRBV30; 9 bases align to TRBD1. The ends lost 7 bases at V and 4 bases at J; junction bases unmatched: 5. Germline-derived CDR1 and CDR2 are GTSNPN and SVGIG (reference sequence). The CDR3 is made up of 13 amino acids. CDR3 sequence reads: CASGQGRGNTIYF. Written as DNA, the CDR3 is TGTGCCTCCGGACAGGGGCGCGGAAACACCATATATTTT.

This clone was seen only a few times. V and J are TRBV3-1 (or the pseudogene TRBV3-2) and TRBJ1-2, with D possibly TRBD1 on 5 matching bases. V lost 2 bases and J lost 7, with 14 bases in between. This CDR3 contains 14 residues. Germline CDR1 LGHDT, CDR2 YNNKEL (reference sequence). For the CDR3, the DNA is TGTGCCAGCAGCCAATTACCGCAGGGAGGTGGCTACACCTTC. Its translation is CASSQLPQGGGYTF.

The rearrangement links TRBV5-5 to TRBJ1-6, with D unresolved. Trimming stripped 1 base from V and 1 base from J, with 12 bases between. The CDR3 covers 17 residues. Per the germline V gene, CDR1 is SGHKS and CDR2 is YYEKEE (reference sequence). CDR3 DNA sequence: TGTGCCAGCAGCTTGTTTGGGCTTCGGTCCTATAATTCACCCCTCCACTTT. It yields the protein CASSLFGLRSYNSPLHF.